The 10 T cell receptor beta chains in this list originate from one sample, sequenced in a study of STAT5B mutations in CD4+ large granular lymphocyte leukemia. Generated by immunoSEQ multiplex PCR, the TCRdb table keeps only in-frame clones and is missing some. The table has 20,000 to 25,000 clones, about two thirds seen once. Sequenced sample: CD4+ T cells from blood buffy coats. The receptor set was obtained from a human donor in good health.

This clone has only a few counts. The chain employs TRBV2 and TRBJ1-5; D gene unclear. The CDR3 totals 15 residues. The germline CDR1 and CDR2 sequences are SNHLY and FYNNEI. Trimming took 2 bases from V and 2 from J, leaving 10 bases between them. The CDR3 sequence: CASSELGMGNQPQHF. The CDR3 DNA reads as TGTGCCAGCAGTGAATTGGGGATGGGCAATCAGCCCCAGCATTTT.

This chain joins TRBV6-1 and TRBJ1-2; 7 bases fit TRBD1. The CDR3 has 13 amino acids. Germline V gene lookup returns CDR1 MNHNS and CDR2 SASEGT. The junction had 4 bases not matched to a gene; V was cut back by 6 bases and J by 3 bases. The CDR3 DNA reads TGTGCCAGCAGCAAGGACAGGCACTATGGCTACACCTTC. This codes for CASSKDRHYGYTF.

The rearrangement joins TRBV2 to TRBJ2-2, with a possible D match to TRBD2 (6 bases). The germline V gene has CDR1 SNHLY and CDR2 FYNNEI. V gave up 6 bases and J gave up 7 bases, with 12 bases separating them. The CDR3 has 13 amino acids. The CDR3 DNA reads TGTGCCAGCAGCCCGGGACTGATCGGGGAGCTGTTTTTT. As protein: CASSPGLIGELFF.

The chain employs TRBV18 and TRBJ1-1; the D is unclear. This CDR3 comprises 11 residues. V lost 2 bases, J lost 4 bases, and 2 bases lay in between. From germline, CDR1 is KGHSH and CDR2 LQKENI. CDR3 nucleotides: TGTGCCAGCTCACCAGTCACTGAAGCTTTCTTT. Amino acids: CASSPVTEAFF.

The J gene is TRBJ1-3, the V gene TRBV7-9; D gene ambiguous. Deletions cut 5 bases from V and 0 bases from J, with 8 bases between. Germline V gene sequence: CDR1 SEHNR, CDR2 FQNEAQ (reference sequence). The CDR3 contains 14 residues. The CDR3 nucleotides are TGTGCCAGCAGCCCTCTCTACTCTGGAAACACCATATATTTT. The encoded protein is CASSPLYSGNTIYF.

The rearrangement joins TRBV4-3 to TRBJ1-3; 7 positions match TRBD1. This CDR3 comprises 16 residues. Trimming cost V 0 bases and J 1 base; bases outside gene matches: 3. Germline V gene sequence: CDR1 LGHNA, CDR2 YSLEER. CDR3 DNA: TGCGCCAGCAGCCAAGATCCGACAGGGTCTGGAAACACCATATATTTT. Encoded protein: CASSQDPTGSGNTIYF.

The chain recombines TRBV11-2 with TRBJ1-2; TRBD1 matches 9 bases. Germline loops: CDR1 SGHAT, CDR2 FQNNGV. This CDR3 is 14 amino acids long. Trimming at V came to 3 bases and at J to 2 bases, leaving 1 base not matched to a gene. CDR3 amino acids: CASSFDRGNYGYTF. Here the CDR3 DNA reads TGTGCCAGCAGCTTCGACAGGGGGAACTATGGCTACACCTTC. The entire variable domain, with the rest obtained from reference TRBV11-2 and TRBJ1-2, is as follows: EAGVAQSPRYKIIEKRQSVAFWCNPISGHATLYWYQQILGQGPKLLIQFQNNGVVDDSQLPKDRFSAERLKGVDSTLKIQPAKLEDSAVYLCASSFDRGNYGYTFGSGTRLTVV.

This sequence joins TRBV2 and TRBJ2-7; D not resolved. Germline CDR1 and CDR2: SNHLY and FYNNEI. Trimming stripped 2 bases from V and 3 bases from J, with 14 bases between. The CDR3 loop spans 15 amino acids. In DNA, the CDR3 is TGTGCCAGCAGTGAAACCGTAACCTACGTCTACGAGCAGTACTTC. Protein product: CASSETVTYVYEQYF. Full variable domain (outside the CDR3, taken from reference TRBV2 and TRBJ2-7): EPEVTQTPSHQVTQMGQEVILRCVPISNHLYFYWYRQILGQKVEFLVSFYNNEISEKSEIFDDQFSVERPDGSNFTLKIRSTKLEDSAMYFCASSETVTYVYEQYFGPGTRLTVT.

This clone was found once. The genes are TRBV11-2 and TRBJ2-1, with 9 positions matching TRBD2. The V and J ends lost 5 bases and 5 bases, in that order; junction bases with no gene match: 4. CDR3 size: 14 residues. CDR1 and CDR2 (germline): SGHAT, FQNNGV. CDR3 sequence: CASSPTSGNNEQFF. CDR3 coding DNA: TGTGCCAGCAGCCCGACTAGCGGAAACAATGAGCAGTTCTTC.

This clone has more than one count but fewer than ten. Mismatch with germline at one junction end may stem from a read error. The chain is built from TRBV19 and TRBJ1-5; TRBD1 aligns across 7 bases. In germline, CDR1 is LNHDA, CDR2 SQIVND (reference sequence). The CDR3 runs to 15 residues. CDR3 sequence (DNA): TGTGCCAGTAGTCCGAGCAGGGGGAGCAGTCAGCCCCAGCATTTT. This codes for CASSPSRGSSQPQHF.